These 29 T cell receptor beta chains share one sample of origin, sequenced in a study of T cells in Graves' hyperthyroidism and ophthalmopathy. RNA transcripts yielded amplified TCR beta CDR3 regions. The study used the HTBI primer set for a first-round RT-PCR of the TCR CDR3. TCRdb called the multiplex PCR reads again in MiXCR, with one record for every CDR3 protein. The sample contains about 180,000 distinct CDR3 sequences, 15% to 20% of which appear only once. The sequencing input was blood. The receptors originated from a woman aged 45 to 65 with Graves' hyperthyroidism.

This clonotype was found many times. The V and J genes are TRBV18 and TRBJ2-4; D tentatively reads TRBD1 or TRBD2 (5 bases each). Deletions cut 0 bases from V and 8 bases from J, with 11 bases between. This CDR3 is 14 amino acids long. Per the germline V gene, CDR1 is KGHSH and CDR2 is LQKENI. CDR3 sequence reads: CASSPPGARDIQYF. The CDR3 nucleotides read TGTGCCAGCTCACCACCCGGGGCGCGGGACATTCAGTACTTC.

This clonotype occurred once. The rearrangement links TRBV18 to TRBJ2-7; no reliable D call. V shed 2 bases and J shed 5 bases, with 13 bases lying between them. The CDR3 sequence is 14 residues long. Germline V CDR1 and CDR2: KGHSH, LQKENI. In nucleotides, the CDR3 is TGTGCCAGCTCACCAGTGGGGATTTGGAACGAGCAGTACTTC. Translating it yields CASSPVGIWNEQYF.

In its sample, this clonotype was seen many times. The chain carries TRBV6-6 and TRBJ2-7; 7 positions match TRBD1. The CDR3 is 15 amino acids. From germline, CDR1 is MNHNY and CDR2 SVGAGI (reference sequence). After removal of 2 bases from V and 2 bases from J, the junction contained 6 bases not matched to a gene. The CDR3 nucleotides are TGTGCCAGCAGTTACGGGACAGAACTACCCTACGAGCAGTACTTC. This codes for CASSYGTELPYEQYF.

This clonotype was counted at least ten times. The chain uses TRBV5-1 and TRBJ2-2, with D maybe TRBD1 (6 bases). In germline, CDR1 is SGHRS, CDR2 YFSETQ. V gave up 4 bases and J gave up 3 bases, with 10 bases separating them. The CDR3 extends over 14 amino acids. In DNA form, the CDR3 reads TGCGCCAGCAGCAGGGACACGTACACCGGGGAGCTGTTTTTT. Protein sequence: CASSRDTYTGELFF.

The gene calls are TRBV7-9 and TRBJ1-1; D remains unclear. Germline-derived CDR1 and CDR2 are SEHNR and FQNEAQ (reference sequence). Trimming stripped 11 bases from V and 0 bases from J, with 13 bases between. The CDR3 is 13 amino acids. The CDR3 region has the DNA TGTGCCCACGTGGGTGGACTGAACACTGAAGCTTTCTTT. Translating gives CAHVGGLNTEAFF.

The rearrangement uses TRBV13 and TRBJ1-2; possibly TRBD1 for D (5 bases). V dropped 0 bases and J dropped 3 bases, with 14 bases sitting between them. CDR1 and CDR2 (germline): PRHDT, FYEKMQ (reference sequence). The CDR3 length is 16 residues. The CDR3 spells CASSLGAEGFDYGYTF. In DNA form, the CDR3 reads TGTGCCAGCAGCTTAGGAGCGGAGGGGTTTGACTATGGCTACACCTTC.

With regard to this clonotype: Possible read error: a much larger clone is one base away. The CDR3 loop is CASRGGVHYSYTF. In nucleotides, the CDR3 is TGTGCCAGCCGAGGGGGGGTTCACTATAGCTACACCTTC. The rearrangement uses TRBV27 and TRBJ1-2, with D maybe TRBD1 (6 bases). The CDR3 loop spans 13 amino acids. Germline lookup yields CDR1 MNHEY and CDR2 SMNVEV (reference sequence).

The sample holds many counts of this clonotype. The chain employs TRBV3-1 and TRBJ2-5; D possibly corresponds to TRBD1 (6 bases). V gave up 4 bases and J gave up 2 bases, with 11 bases separating them. The CDR3 extends over 14 amino acids. Looked up from germline, CDR1 is LGHDT and CDR2 is YNNKEL (reference sequence). The CDR3 here is CASSRRQVQETQYF. The CDR3 DNA reads as TGTGCCAGCAGCCGACGACAGGTTCAAGAGACCCAGTACTTC.

At least ten counts were recorded for this clonotype. The gene calls are TRBV6-1 and TRBJ2-1, with D perhaps matching TRBD2 (5 bases). The CDR3 has 14 amino acids. Trimming left V 7 bases short and J 1 base short, with 11 bases between. In germline, CDR1 is MNHNS, CDR2 SASEGT. CDR3 in amino acids: CASKAPGSYNEQFF. DNA of the CDR3: TGTGCCAGCAAGGCCCCGGGGTCCTACAATGAGCAGTTCTTC.

On this clonotype: A much larger clone is a single base away; this may be a read error. This rearrangement joins TRBV10-3 to TRBJ2-2; D possibly corresponds to TRBD2 (5 bases). The CDR3 consists of 17 residues. Germline CDR1 and CDR2: ENHRY and SYGVKD. The CDR3 spells CAISESPSTLNTGELLF. As DNA, the CDR3 is TGTGCCATCAGTGAGTCCCCTTCAACTCTGAACACCGGGGAGCTGCTTTTT.

The genes are TRBV14 and TRBJ2-5, with unresolved D. Germline V gene data show CDR1 as SGHDN and CDR2 as FVKESK. Between the trimmed V and J ends, which lost 0 bases and 7 bases, there was a span of 12 bases. CDR3 length equals 14 residues. The CDR3 nucleotides read TGTGCCAGCAGCCAAGATCTCGGGTTGGGGACCCAGTACTTC. Translated: CASSQDLGLGTQYF.

This clonotype was counted at least ten times. The rearrangement uses TRBV5-1 and TRBJ1-4, with 9 bases fitting TRBD1. The ends lost 3 bases at V and 8 bases at J; junction bases unmatched: 5. Germline V gene data show CDR1 as SGHRS and CDR2 as YFSETQ. The CDR3 is 14 amino acids. CDR3 amino acids: CASSYGQGNEKLFF. In DNA form, the CDR3 reads TGCGCCAGCAGCTATGGACAGGGGAACGAAAAACTGTTTTTT.

This clonotype was found many times. This chain connects TRBV7-8 to TRBJ1-1; no reliable D call. The CDR3 has 13 amino acids. Trimming took off 5 bases at V and 10 bases at J, with 17 bases between the two ends. The germline V gene encodes CDR1 SGHVS and CDR2 FQNEAQ. DNA for the CDR3: TGTGCCAGCAGCCCAAAGAGTGGGTCTATAGCTTTCTTT. Encoded protein: CASSPKSGSIAFF.

A note on this clonotype: This could be a read error, since a much larger clone is one nucleotide away. The chain uses TRBV20-1 and TRBJ2-2; D uncertain. The ends were cut back, 5 bases at V and 2 bases at J, with 15 bases in the middle. Germline V lookup: CDR1 DFQATT, CDR2 SNEGSKA (reference sequence). CDR3 length: 15 amino acids. Written as DNA, the CDR3 is TGCAGTGCTCTTGCCCCACGAATCAACACCGGGGAGCTGTTTTTT. This translates into CSALAPRINTGELFF.

This clonotype has a handful of counts. The chain links TRBV6-1 to TRBJ2-7, with D possibly being TRBD2 (5 bases). The CDR3 is 16 residues long. The V gene's germline CDR1 is MNHNS and CDR2 SASEGT. Trimming shortened V by 2 bases and J by 5 bases, and 19 bases separated the two germline ends. CDR3 residues: CASSELSVLSPHEQYF. The CDR3 DNA reads as TGTGCCAGCAGTGAACTTAGCGTTTTAAGTCCACACGAGCAGTACTTC.

This clonotype was found many times. This chain joins TRBV11-3 and TRBJ2-1, with a possible D match to TRBD2 (5 bases). V gave up 5 bases and J gave up 0 bases, with 14 bases separating them. CDR3 length: 16 amino acids. Germline assignment: CDR1 SGHNT and CDR2 YENEEA. Here the CDR3 DNA reads TGTGCCAGCAGCACGCAAGCGGCGAGCTCCTACAATGAGCAGTTCTTC. Its protein product is CASSTQAASSYNEQFF. Variable domain in full (rest from reference TRBV11-3 and TRBJ2-1): EAGVVQSPRYKIIEKKQPVAFWCNPISGHNTLYWYLQNLGQGPELLIRYENEEAVDDSQLPKDRFSAERLKGVDSTLKIQPAELGDSAVYLCASSTQAASSYNEQFFGPGTRLTVL.

This clonotype showed up many times. The rearrangement links TRBV3-1 to TRBJ1-3; 9 bases map to TRBD1. The CDR3 extends over 15 amino acids. Trimming at V came to 3 bases and at J to 4 bases, leaving 4 bases not matched to a gene. Germline CDR1 is LGHDT and CDR2 is YNNKEL (reference sequence). The CDR3 DNA is TGTGCCAGCAGCCAGAGGACAGGGGAAGGAAACACCATATATTTT. Its translation: CASSQRTGEGNTIYF.

This clonotype was seen at least ten times. The chain uses TRBV12-3 or TRBV12-4 and TRBJ2-4; D is unclear. The CDR3 runs to 15 residues. V lost 3 bases and J lost 1, with 10 bases in between. CDR3 residues: CASSLNPWAKNIQYF. The CDR3 bases are TGTGCCAGCAGTTTGAACCCCTGGGCCAAAAACATTCAGTACTTC.

This clonotype was picked up many times. This rearrangement joins TRBV28 to TRBJ2-6, with a weak D call TRBD1 (5 bases). The CDR3 has 14 residues. Germline values: CDR1 MDHEN, CDR2 SYDVKM. Trimming cost V 5 bases and J 2 bases, with 7 bases left between them. CDR3 region: CASSLRAGANVLTF. CDR3 DNA sequence: TGTGCCAGCAGTCTCAGGGCTGGGGCCAACGTCCTGACTTTC.

This clonotype was found many times. The junction departs from germline at one end; a sequencing error may be responsible. The chain joins TRBV5-1 to TRBJ2-7; D possibly corresponds to TRBD1 (5 bases). CDR3 length: 14 amino acids. Germline CDR1 and CDR2: SGHRS and YFSETQ. Here the CDR3 reads CASSLDRQSCEQYF. The CDR3 DNA reads as TGCGCCAGCAGCTTGGACCGACAGTCCTGCGAGCAGTACTTC. Full variable domain (remainder filled in from reference TRBV5-1 and TRBJ2-7): KAGVTQTPRYLIKTRGQQVTLSCSPISGHRSVSWYQQTPGQGLQFLFEYFSETQRNKGNFPGRFSGRQFSNSRSEMNVSTLELGDSALYLCASSLDRQSCEQYFGPGTRLTVT.

This clonotype has a handful of counts. One end of the junction is discordant with germline, which a read error may explain. The rearrangement joins TRBV11-3 to TRBJ2-2; D perhaps matches TRBD2 (6 bases). CDR1 and CDR2 (germline): SGHNT, YENEEA. This CDR3 has 12 residues. As DNA, the CDR3 is TGTGCCAGCAGCTTGGCTGGCGGGGAGTTGTTTTTT. Translation gives CASSLAGGELFF.

The chain carries TRBV30 and TRBJ1-4; D unclear. Between the trimmed V and J ends, which lost 7 bases and 0 bases, there was a span of 6 bases. The CDR3 runs to 12 residues. CDR1 and CDR2 (germline): GTSNPN, SVGIG (reference sequence). This CDR3 reads CASAATNEKLFF. The CDR3 DNA reads TGTGCCTCGGCTGCAACTAATGAAAAACTGTTTTTT.

CDR3 loop: CASSKIAGLGNEQFF. DNA of the CDR3: TGTGCCAGCAGCAAGATAGCGGGACTGGGCAATGAGCAGTTCTTC. This chain joins TRBV6-2 or TRBV6-3 and TRBJ2-1; 8 nucleotides agree with TRBD2. The CDR3 contains 15 residues. V shed 6 bases, J shed 6 bases, and the junction held 10 bases outside the gene matches. Germline values: CDR1 MNHEY, CDR2 SVGEGT.

This clonotype was picked up a small number of times. The genes are TRBV18 and TRBJ2-2; no clear D. V lost 0 bases and J 4 bases, leaving 15 bases between the germline ends. The CDR3 is made up of 17 amino acids. Germline values: CDR1 KGHSH, CDR2 LQKENI. The CDR3: CASSPPELRPTTGELFF. CDR3 bases: TGTGCCAGCTCACCACCGGAATTGAGACCGACCACCGGGGAGCTGTTTTTT.

This clonotype turned up a few times. Sequence at one end of the junction differs from germline and may be a read error. The rearrangement links TRBV4-2 to TRBJ2-1; possibly TRBD1 or TRBD2 for D (5 bases each). Germline-derived CDR1 and CDR2 are LGHNA and YNFKEQ. This CDR3 spans 16 amino acids. The CDR3 here is CANSQEGQDAYNEQFF. CDR3 DNA sequence: TGTGCCAACAGCCAAGAGGGGCAGGACGCCTACAATGAGCAGTTCTTC.

This clonotype was seen repeatedly, ten times or more. This chain connects TRBV11-2 to TRBJ2-1; D call uncertain. Trimming shortened V by 6 bases and J by 5 bases, and 8 bases separated the two germline ends. Germline V CDR1 and CDR2: SGHAT, FQNNGV. The CDR3 is 12 residues long. CDR3 in amino acids: CASRGLDNEQFF. The CDR3 bases are TGTGCCAGCAGGGGATTAGACAATGAGCAGTTCTTC.

Many counts were recorded for this clonotype. The CDR3 sequence: CASTQGTLDQPQHF. The CDR3 DNA sequence: TGTGCCAGCACCCAGGGGACGCTGGATCAGCCCCAGCATTTT. V gene TRBV2 combines with J gene TRBJ1-5, with a tentative D call TRBD1 (6 bases). The CDR3 covers 14 residues. Germline CDR1 and CDR2: SNHLY and FYNNEI. Trimming cost V 7 bases and J 5 bases, with 15 bases left between them.

The genes are TRBV30 and TRBJ1-2; no reliable D call. Germline assignment: CDR1 GTSNPN and CDR2 SVGIG (reference sequence). The CDR3 loop spans 15 amino acids. V dropped 5 bases and J dropped 7 bases, with 23 bases sitting between them. The CDR3 DNA reads as TGTGCCTGGTACCTCGGACGGCCGGCCAGCCGTGGCTACACCTTC. This encodes CAWYLGRPASRGYTF. Full variable domain (rest looked up from reference TRBV30 and TRBJ1-2): SQTIHQWPATLVQPVGSPLSLECTVEGTSNPNLYWYRQAAGRGLQLLFYSVGIGQISSEVPQNLSASRPQDRQFILSSKKLLLSDSGFYLCAWYLGRPASRGYTFGSGTRLTVV.

The V and J genes are TRBV28 and TRBJ1-2; D is unresolved. Looked up from germline, CDR1 is MDHEN and CDR2 is SYDVKM. Trimming shortened V by 7 bases and J by 6 bases, and 12 bases separated the two germline ends. This CDR3 spans 12 amino acids. The CDR3 sequence: CASKRLVDGYTF. The DNA for the CDR3 is TGTGCCAGCAAGCGGCTCGTTGATGGCTACACCTTC.